This TCR beta chain was captured in a study of CD8+ T cells in alopecia areata. Study information: It was 6 to 18 months of tofacitinib, and then there were 6 months off drug. Broader study findings: Sharing of TCR sequences between patients (possibly for HLA-related reasons) was less clear than in mice.

Extracted RNA was reverse transcribed, and the resulting cDNA served as sequencing template. Sequenced by immunoSEQ multiplex PCR; TCRdb stores in-frame clones only, minus some. The repertoire consists of 160,000 or so clones, with about 66% occurring once and the leading ten covering 9.5% to 12%. This clone was counted only a few times. Its specificity is unknown. Alopecia areata patients provided lesional scalp punch biopsies and peripheral blood. This material consisted of CD8+ T cells sorted from blood, taken at week 0. The origin of this receptor is a human donor with alopecia areata.

In nucleotides, the CDR3 is TGTGCCTGGAGTGTAGGGCAGGGGATCAATCAGCCCCAGCATTTT. Translation gives CAWSVGQGINQPQHF. V and J are TRBV30 and TRBJ1-5, with D possibly TRBD1 on 6 matching bases. Germline CDR1 is GTSNPN and CDR2 is SVGIG (reference sequence). CDR3 length: 15 amino acids. Trimming took 0 bases from V and 3 from J, leaving 12 bases between them.